This TCR beta chain came from a study of OX40 agonist ivuxolimab in advanced cancers. CDR1 MNHEY and CDR2 SMNVEV come from the germline V gene (reference sequence). Trimming stripped 5 bases from V and 11 bases from J, with 18 bases between. There are 13 residues in the CDR3. TCRdb's table, derived via immunoSEQ multiplex PCR, lists solely in-frame clones and lacks some. The table has more than 40,000 clones, 88% seen once. This clone was seen more than once but under ten times. Specimen: CD4+ or CD8+ T cells sorted from blood, collected in a trial of the OX40 agonist ivuxolimab. The chain is built from TRBV27 and TRBJ1-1; possibly TRBD1 for D (5 bases). The receptor was isolated from an adult with an advanced solid tumor such as melanoma, head and neck, liver or kidney cancer. The CDR3 is CASSRRGTIEAFF. CDR3 DNA sequence: TGTGCCAGCAGTCGTCGAGGGACGATCGAGGCTTTCTTT.